This entry features one TCR beta chain sequence. Antigen specificity is unknown. The sample is drawn from a study of graft-versus-host responses after intestinal transplantation. Notes on the study in general: Researchers found GvH clones in recipient marrow, and some showed up first in ileum or blood.

Method: immunoSEQ multiplex PCR; TCRdb's copy keeps in-frame clones and lacks some. The table records tens of thousands of clones, about 91% of them present only once. Per the germline V gene, CDR1 is SGDLS and CDR2 is YYNGEE. Trimming left V 0 bases short and J 2 bases short, with 9 bases between. The length of the CDR3 is 14 residues. Sequences were derived from unstimulated CD8+ T cells sorted from spleen or lymph node cells, sampled before intestinal transplant. J is TRBJ2-7 and V is TRBV9; D gene unclear. The clonotype comes from a human donor who received an intestinal transplant. CDR3: CASSVELSPYEQYF. In DNA, the CDR3 is TGTGCCAGCAGCGTAGAACTTAGCCCCTACGAGCAGTACTTC.